Presented here are 20 T cell receptor beta chains from one specimen sequenced in a study of shared clonotypes between healthy human individuals. Data came from immunoSEQ multiplex PCR; TCRdb stores just in-frame clones and leaves some out. This table holds over a million clones, approximately 76% found once. Input material: memory CD4+ T cells sorted from blood. Subset here: CD45RA-negative fraction. The origin of the receptors is a young man in good health.

The chain uses TRBV7-2 and TRBJ2-7; D might be TRBD1 (6 bases). Germline V gene sequence: CDR1 SGHTA, CDR2 FQGNSA. There are 14 residues in the CDR3. The ends were cut back, 5 bases at V and 3 bases at J, with 14 bases in the middle. CDR3 loop: CASSPATGHYEQYF. The CDR3 DNA is TGTGCCAGCAGCCCCGCCACGGGACACTACGAGCAGTACTTC. The full variable domain, its missing parts supplied by reference TRBV7-2 and TRBJ2-7, is GAGVSQSPSNKVTEKGKDVELRCDPISGHTALYWYRQSLGQGLEFLIYFQGNSAPDKSGLPSDRFSAERTGGSVSTLTIQRTQQEDSAVYLCASSPATGHYEQYFGPGTRLTVT.

The chain uses TRBV6-5 and TRBJ1-6; 9 positions agree with TRBD1. Germline loops: CDR1 MNHEY, CDR2 SVGAGI. This CDR3 has 15 residues. With V trimmed by 5 bases and J by 10 bases, 9 bases remained unmatched. The CDR3 is CASSPTGGLRSPLHF. CDR3 nucleotides: TGTGCCAGCAGTCCTACAGGGGGCTTAAGGTCACCCCTCCACTTT.

In this sample, this clone turned up once. The rearrangement joins TRBV7-3 to TRBJ2-1; 9 nucleotides match TRBD2. With 5 bases clipped from V and 3 bases from J, the junction kept 11 bases outside the gene matches. The CDR3 spans 17 residues. In germline, CDR1 is SGHTA, CDR2 FQGTGA. The CDR3 sequence is CASSPRFSGGGYNEQFF. The CDR3 nucleotides read TGTGCCAGCAGCCCAAGGTTTAGCGGGGGTGGCTACAATGAGCAGTTCTTC.

This sequence joins TRBV4-3 and TRBJ2-3; 11 nucleotides agree with TRBD2. The length of the CDR3 is 16 residues. Germline values: CDR1 LGHNA, CDR2 YSLEER. V lost 6 bases, J lost 0 bases, and 5 bases stayed unmatched. In nucleotides, the CDR3 is TGCGCCAGCAGTCACGGGACTAGCGGAAGCACAGATACGCAGTATTTT. It codes for CASSHGTSGSTDTQYF.

The V and J genes are TRBV5-1 and TRBJ2-6; 8 nucleotides line up with TRBD1. The CDR3 totals 18 residues. V shed 2 bases and J 3 bases; nucleotides not matched to a gene: 10. Germline CDR1 reads SGHRS; CDR2 reads YFSETQ. The CDR3 here is CASSLVDRGSSGANVLTF. The CDR3 coding sequence is TGCGCCAGCAGCTTAGTCGACAGGGGCTCAAGTGGGGCCAACGTCCTGACTTTC.

This sequence joins TRBV6-1 and TRBJ1-2; D not resolved. This CDR3 contains 16 residues. V lost 2 bases and J 1 base, leaving 14 bases between the germline ends. Germline lookup yields CDR1 MNHNS and CDR2 SASEGT. In DNA, the CDR3 is TGTGCCAGCAGTGAACAAACGGTCGGACTTAACTATGGCTACACCTTC. This translates into CASSEQTVGLNYGYTF.

This clone has a single count. A much more abundant neighbour one base away suggests this may be a read error. The sample carries other DNA sequences with the same CDR3. The rearrangement uses TRBV7-6 and TRBJ2-5; no firm D call. From germline, CDR1 is SGHVS and CDR2 FNYEAQ. The ends were cut back, 2 bases at V and 2 bases at J, with 0 bases in the middle. The CDR3 runs to 11 residues. The CDR3 nucleotides are TGTGCCAGCAGCTTACAAGAGACCCAGTACTTC. This gives the protein CASSLQETQYF.

This chain uses TRBV18 with TRBJ1-3; 7 nucleotides match TRBD1. Germline assignment: CDR1 KGHSH and CDR2 LQKENI. The trim removed 2 bases at V and 8 bases at J, leaving 12 bases unmatched. The CDR3 is 16 residues long. CDR3 sequence: CASSPYQTGIADTIYF. CDR3 in DNA: TGTGCCAGCTCACCATACCAGACAGGGATCGCGGACACCATATATTTT.

In regard to this clone: At one end, the junction sequence differs from germline, possibly due to a read error. V and J are TRBV7-9 and TRBJ2-1; the match to TRBD2 covers 8 bases. Germline loops: CDR1 SEHNR, CDR2 FQNEAQ (reference sequence). The CDR3 has 14 residues. The CDR3: CASTLAGPNNEQFF. CDR3 bases: TGTGCCAGCACCTTAGCGGGACCAAACAATGAGCAGTTCTTC.

This clone was picked up a small number of times. For the CDR3, the DNA is TGTGCCAGCAGCTCGCTCCAGCGGGAGGCTTTAGAGACCCAGTACTTC. Translation: CASSSLQREALETQYF. The gene calls are TRBV7-8 and TRBJ2-5; 9 positions agree with TRBD2. Germline V gene sequence: CDR1 SGHVS, CDR2 FQNEAQ. V dropped 4 bases and J dropped 4; count of bases not matched to a gene: 10. CDR3 size: 16 residues.

This chain links TRBV5-1 with TRBJ1-3; the D gene is possibly TRBD1 (5 bases). Trimming removed 1 base from V and 1 base from J, with 15 bases in between. This CDR3 region has 17 residues. Per the germline V gene, CDR1 is SGHRS and CDR2 is YFSETQ. The DNA for the CDR3 is TGCGCCAGCAGCTTGTCCCCCGCGGGGGTGTCTGGAAACACCATATATTTT. Encoded protein: CASSLSPAGVSGNTIYF.

This clone has a count of ten or more. This chain connects TRBV5-4 to TRBJ2-3; 7 positions agree with TRBD2. Trimming removed 1 base from V and 2 bases from J; junction bases left unmatched: 7. Per the germline V gene, CDR1 is SGHNT and CDR2 is YYREEE (reference sequence). CDR3 length equals 16 residues. The CDR3 sequence is CASSLTGTKNTDTQYF. CDR3 DNA sequence: TGTGCCAGCAGCTTGACCGGGACTAAGAACACAGATACGCAGTATTTT.

The rearrangement uses TRBV28 and TRBJ2-3; D is ambiguous. In germline, CDR1 is MDHEN, CDR2 SYDVKM. This CDR3 comprises 14 residues. V lost 6 bases to trimming and J lost 0 bases, with 10 bases between them. CDR3 sequence (DNA): TGTGCCAGCAGCCAAATGGGGAGCACAGATACGCAGTATTTT. It is translated as CASSQMGSTDTQYF.

On this clone itself: This same CDR3 is encoded by further DNA sequences in the sample. The V call is TRBV7-9, the J call TRBJ2-3; the D gene is possibly TRBD2 (6 bases). Between the trimmed V and J ends, which lost 5 bases and 2 bases, there was a span of 11 bases. Germline CDR1 and CDR2: SEHNR and FQNEAQ (reference sequence). The CDR3 is made up of 14 amino acids. The CDR3 nucleotides read TGTGCCAGCAGCCCAGGACTATCCACAGATACGCAGTATTTT. Protein product: CASSPGLSTDTQYF. The entire variable domain, with the rest obtained from reference TRBV7-9 and TRBJ2-3, is as follows: DTGVSQNPRHKITKRGQNVTFRCDPISEHNRLYWYRQTLGQGPEFLTYFQNEAQLEKSRLLSDRFSAERPKGSFSTLEIQRTEQGDSAMYLCASSPGLSTDTQYFGPGTRLTVL.

This clone has just a few counts. The gene calls are TRBV27 and TRBJ1-2; no reliable D call. The CDR3 covers 13 residues. Trimming removed 5 bases at V and 3 bases at J, with 10 bases between. Germline CDR1 is MNHEY and CDR2 is SMNVEV (reference sequence). CDR3 nucleotides: TGTGCCAGCAGTCTTCGGGCGGACTATGGCTACACCTTC. Protein sequence: CASSLRADYGYTF.

In DNA form, the CDR3 reads TGTGCCAGCAGTTCCAGGGGGCTGACTAATGAAAAACTGTTTTTT. It is translated as CASSSRGLTNEKLFF. This rearrangement joins TRBV27 to TRBJ1-4; 8 bases match TRBD1. V gave up 4 bases and J gave up 2 bases; unmatched junction bases: 3. The CDR3 length is 15 residues. The germline V gene encodes CDR1 MNHEY and CDR2 SMNVEV (reference sequence). Full variable domain (missing parts from reference TRBV27 and TRBJ1-4): EAQVTQNPRYLITVTGKKLTVTCSQNMNHEYMSWYRQDPGLGLRQIYYSMNVEVTDKGDVPEGYKVSRKEKRNFPLILESPSPNQTSLYFCASSSRGLTNEKLFFGSGTQLSVL.

This clone has just a few counts. The V call is TRBV19, the J call TRBJ1-2; 7 bases line up with TRBD1. Germline loops: CDR1 LNHDA, CDR2 SQIVND (reference sequence). The CDR3 is 16 residues long. V trimming: 9 bases; J trimming: 2 bases; junction bases outside the gene matches: 15. CDR3 residues: CASQGGRSGQNYGYTF. The DNA of the CDR3 is TGTGCCAGCCAAGGGGGGCGTTCGGGACAGAACTATGGCTACACCTTC.

CDR3 DNA: TGTGCCAGCAGGGAGAATTCACCCCTCCACTTT. It translates to CASRENSPLHF. The chain carries TRBV2 and TRBJ1-6; D not resolved. Germline V gene data show CDR1 as SNHLY and CDR2 as FYNNEI. The CDR3 contains 11 residues. V was trimmed by 6 bases and J by 7 bases, leaving 4 bases between them.

The chain carries TRBV2 and TRBJ2-1; D tentatively fits TRBD1 or TRBD2 (5 bases each). The CDR3 contains 15 residues. From germline, CDR1 is SNHLY and CDR2 FYNNEI. Trimming took off 3 bases at V and 0 bases at J, with 9 bases between the two ends. This CDR3 is CASSEGVSSYNEQFF. CDR3 DNA sequence: TGTGCCAGCAGTGAGGGGGTGAGCTCCTACAATGAGCAGTTCTTC.

The chain links TRBV19 to TRBJ2-5, with D maybe TRBD2 (6 bases). Germline V gene data show CDR1 as LNHDA and CDR2 as SQIVND (reference sequence). The CDR3 is 16 amino acids. Trimming removed 5 bases from V and 5 bases from J, with 21 bases in between. The CDR3 sequence is CASSFSGTSGGETQYF. For the CDR3, the DNA is TGTGCCAGTAGTTTTTCCGGGACTTCCGGAGGGGAGACCCAGTACTTC.